The sequence of this TCR beta chain was determined in a study of blood T cell repertoires in COVID-19. This clone showed up just a few times. Sequencing was performed with immunoSEQ multiplex PCR; in TCRdb, only in-frame clones are kept and a portion is missing. This sample yields about 500,000 clones, of which about 85% are seen a single time; roughly 0.7% belongs to the top ten. Germline lookup yields CDR1 MGHDK and CDR2 SYGVNS. This CDR3 comprises 13 residues. The V and J ends lost 5 bases and 7 bases, in that order; junction bases with no gene match: 5. The sequenced sample was PBMCs or T cells enriched from blood (not recorded which). The clonotype was recovered from a woman aged 18-29 years who had recovered from COVID-19. The chain joins TRBV25-1 to TRBJ2-7, with 10 bases identical to TRBD1. Here the CDR3 reads CASSPRTGGEQYF. In nucleotides, the CDR3 is TGTGCCAGCAGTCCGCGGACAGGGGGGGAGCAGTACTTC.